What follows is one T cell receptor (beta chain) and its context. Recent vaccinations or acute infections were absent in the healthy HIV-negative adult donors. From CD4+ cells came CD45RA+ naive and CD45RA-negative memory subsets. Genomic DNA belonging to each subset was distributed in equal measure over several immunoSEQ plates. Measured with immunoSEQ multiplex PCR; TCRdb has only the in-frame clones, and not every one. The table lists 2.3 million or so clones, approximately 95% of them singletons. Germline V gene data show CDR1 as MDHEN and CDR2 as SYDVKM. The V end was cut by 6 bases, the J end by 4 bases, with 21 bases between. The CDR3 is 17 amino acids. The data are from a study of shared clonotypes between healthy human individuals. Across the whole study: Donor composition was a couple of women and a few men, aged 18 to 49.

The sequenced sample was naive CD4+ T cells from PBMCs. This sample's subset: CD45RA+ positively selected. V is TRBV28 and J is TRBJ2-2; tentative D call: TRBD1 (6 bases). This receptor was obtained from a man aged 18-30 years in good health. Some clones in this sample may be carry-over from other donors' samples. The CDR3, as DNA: TGTGCCAGCAGACACCGGGACACGGCTCGAGGCACCGGGGAGCTGTTTTTT. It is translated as CASRHRDTARGTGELFF. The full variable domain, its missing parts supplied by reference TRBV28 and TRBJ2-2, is DVKVTQSSRYLVKRTGEKVFLECVQDMDHENMFWYRQDPGLGLRLIYFSYDVKMKEKGDIPEGYSVSREKKERFSLILESASTNQTSMYLCASRHRDTARGTGELFFGEGSRLTVL.